These 18 T cell receptor beta chains share one sample of origin, sequenced in a study of CD8 T cells in Susac syndrome. About 0.45 to 1 ug RNA was reverse transcribed with random hexamers. MiXCR, applied by TCRdb to the immunoSEQ multiplex PCR reads, yields one record per CDR3 protein. This sample yields some 200,000 distinct CDR3 sequences, of which around 90% are seen a single time; approximately 0.13% belongs to the top ten. Sequencing was performed on CD8+ T cells from PBMCs. Receptor source: a human donor with multiple sclerosis.

The chain couples TRBV29-1 to TRBJ2-5; D may be TRBD2 (6 bases). V shed 0 bases and J shed 4 bases, with 12 bases lying between them. Germline CDR1 and CDR2: SQVTM and ANQGSEA. This CDR3 is built from 14 residues. Written as DNA, the CDR3 is TGCAGCGTTGAAGAGGAGGGGTTCCGAGAGACCCAGTACTTC. Its protein product is CSVEEEGFRETQYF.

This chain joins TRBV3-1 and TRBJ1-5; no definite D call. The germline gives CDR1 LGHDT, CDR2 YNNKEL (reference sequence). Trimming left V 4 bases short and J 5 bases short, with 24 bases between. The CDR3 spans 18 residues. CDR3 DNA sequence: TGTGCCAGCAGCCCAGGTAGTTGGACTGGAGGTGGGGATCAGCCCCAGCATTTT. This encodes CASSPGSWTGGGDQPQHF.

The chain recombines TRBV2 with TRBJ1-2; 7 positions match TRBD1. Germline CDR1 reads SNHLY; CDR2 reads FYNNEI. The CDR3 length is 19 residues. With V trimmed by 3 bases and J by 0 bases, 16 bases remained unmatched. CDR3 protein: CASSDFAVVRGSPNYGYTF. The CDR3 bases are TGTGCCAGCAGTGATTTCGCTGTCGTCAGGGGGTCCCCTAACTATGGCTACACCTTC.

The chain combines TRBV2 with TRBJ2-7; D not certain. This CDR3 spans 14 amino acids. From germline, CDR1 is SNHLY and CDR2 FYNNEI. V lost 7 bases, J lost 0 bases, and 13 bases lay in between. The CDR3 loop reads CASTYGQASYEQYF. CDR3 DNA: TGTGCCAGCACCTATGGGCAGGCCTCCTACGAGCAGTACTTC.

The V gene is TRBV2, the J gene TRBJ1-5, with a tentative D call TRBD1 (6 bases). The CDR3 loop spans 15 amino acids. V lost 4 bases, J lost 0 bases, and 10 bases lay in between. In germline, CDR1 is SNHLY, CDR2 FYNNEI. The chain's CDR3 is CASSGTDYSNQPQHF. CDR3 sequence (DNA): TGTGCCAGCAGTGGGACAGACTATAGCAATCAGCCCCAGCATTTT. Using reference TRBV2 and TRBJ1-5 for the parts outside the CDR3, the full variable domain is EPEVTQTPSHQVTQMGQEVILRCVPISNHLYFYWYRQILGQKVEFLVSFYNNEISEKSEIFDDQFSVERPDGSNFTLKIRSTKLEDSAMYFCASSGTDYSNQPQHFGDGTRLSIL.

The CDR3: CASSRGNSYNEQFF. In DNA, the CDR3 is TGTGCCAGCAGTAGGGGCAACTCCTACAATGAGCAGTTCTTC. J is TRBJ2-1 and V is TRBV27; weak D call: TRBD1 (5 bases). This CDR3 is built from 14 residues. V lost 5 bases, J lost 0 bases, and 8 bases lay in between. CDR1 is MNHEY and CDR2 is SMNVEV in the germline V gene (reference sequence).

The CDR3 loop reads CASSSEEYGYTF. In DNA form, the CDR3 reads TGTGCCAGCAGCTCAGAAGAATATGGCTACACCTTC. The chain is built from TRBV7-9 and TRBJ1-2; D remains ambiguous. The CDR3 contains 12 residues. CDR1 is SEHNR and CDR2 is FQNEAQ in the germline V gene (reference sequence). V was cut by 4 bases and J by 5 bases, with 8 bases left in between.

This clonotype was picked up one time. The CDR3: CASSYSGGPSYEQYF. CDR3 in DNA: TGTGCCAGCAGTTACTCGGGAGGTCCATCCTACGAGCAGTACTTC. This chain joins TRBV6-5 and TRBJ2-7; a possible D gene is TRBD2 (6 bases). Trimming took 0 bases from V and 1 from J, leaving 10 bases between them. This CDR3 comprises 15 residues. Germline assignment: CDR1 MNHEY and CDR2 SVGAGI.

This chain connects TRBV30 to TRBJ1-3; 7 bases line up with TRBD1. With V trimmed by 6 bases and J by 0 bases, 5 bases remained unmatched. The CDR3 totals 14 residues. CDR1 is GTSNPN, CDR2 SVGIG, per germline (reference sequence). CDR3 loop: CACRTGYSGNTIYF. The CDR3 region has the DNA TGTGCCTGCCGGACAGGATACTCTGGAAACACCATATATTTT.

This chain links TRBV9 with TRBJ2-1, with TRBD2 as a possible D gene (6 bases). Deletions cut 4 bases from V and 5 bases from J, with 16 bases between. CDR3 length: 15 residues. CDR1 is SGDLS, CDR2 YYNGEE, per germline. CDR3 sequence reads: CASSRGAGSDNEQFF. In DNA, the CDR3 is TGTGCCAGCAGCCGAGGGGCGGGATCGGACAATGAGCAGTTCTTC.

The CDR3 nucleotides are TGTGCCAGCAGAGATGGGGACAGCCCCTACGAGCAGTACTTC. It yields the protein CASRDGDSPYEQYF. The gene calls are TRBV12-3 or TRBV12-4 and TRBJ2-7; 7 bases map to TRBD1. The CDR3 consists of 14 residues. The V gene end was trimmed by 6 bases and the J gene end by 2 bases; junction bases not matched to a gene: 7.

The V and J genes are TRBV7-9 and TRBJ2-1; D is possibly TRBD2 (6 bases). The germline V and J ends were trimmed by 5 bases and 2 bases, with 16 bases remaining between them. The CDR3 is made up of 16 amino acids. Germline values: CDR1 SEHNR, CDR2 FQNEAQ (reference sequence). The CDR3 sequence: CASSIEPGVAYNEQFF. In DNA form, the CDR3 reads TGTGCCAGCAGCATAGAACCGGGGGTCGCCTACAATGAGCAGTTCTTC.

This chain connects TRBV4-2 to TRBJ2-7, with 10 bases identical to TRBD2. The V and J ends lost 1 base and 0 bases, in that order; junction bases with no gene match: 9. The CDR3 is made up of 18 amino acids. Looked up from germline, CDR1 is LGHNA and CDR2 is YNFKEQ. CDR3 bases: TGTGCCAGCAGCCAAGGCTCCGTTCTAGCGGGAGACTCCTACGAGCAGTACTTC. The encoded protein is CASSQGSVLAGDSYEQYF.

The chain couples TRBV3-1 to TRBJ2-7, with TRBD2 matching 11 bases. Germline CDR1 and CDR2: LGHDT and YNNKEL (reference sequence). The CDR3 totals 15 residues. The junction had 3 bases not matched to a gene; V was cut back by 1 base and J by 4 bases. CDR3 DNA: TGTGCCAGCAGCCAAGGGGCTAGCGGGGGGTACGAGCAGTACTTC. Protein product: CASSQGASGGYEQYF.

V is TRBV13 and J is TRBJ2-5; D might be TRBD2 (5 bases). Germline CDR1 is PRHDT and CDR2 is FYEKMQ (reference sequence). This CDR3 is 15 amino acids long. The germline V and J ends were trimmed by 3 bases and 2 bases, with 13 bases remaining between them. The CDR3 region is CASSFLVSGQETQYF. Written as DNA, the CDR3 is TGTGCCAGCAGCTTTCTTGTCAGCGGACAAGAGACCCAGTACTTC.

This sequence joins TRBV2 and TRBJ2-5; D gene uncertain. The CDR3 totals 10 residues. The germline gives CDR1 SNHLY, CDR2 FYNNEI. V lost 4 bases and J 9 bases, leaving 6 bases between the germline ends. This chain's CDR3 is CASSGTPQYF. In DNA, the CDR3 is TGTGCCAGCAGTGGGACCCCCCAGTACTTC. Full variable domain (missing parts from reference TRBV2 and TRBJ2-5): EPEVTQTPSHQVTQMGQEVILRCVPISNHLYFYWYRQILGQKVEFLVSFYNNEISEKSEIFDDQFSVERPDGSNFTLKIRSTKLEDSAMYFCASSGTPQYFGPGTRLLVL.

The chain joins TRBV6-5 to TRBJ1-2; D is possibly TRBD1 (5 bases). CDR3 length equals 15 residues. Germline V gene data show CDR1 as MNHEY and CDR2 as SVGAGI. V was shortened by 2 bases and J by 3 bases, with 13 bases between the two germline ends. As DNA, the CDR3 is TGTGCCAGCAGTTACGTGGGGACGGGCGACTATGGCTACACCTTC. Translated, it gives CASSYVGTGDYGYTF.

The DNA for the CDR3 is TGCAGCGCTCCCCTCGTGGGTGACTATGGCTACACCTTC. Protein product: CSAPLVGDYGYTF. J is TRBJ1-2 and V is TRBV29-1; D call uncertain. Per the germline V gene, CDR1 is SQVTM and CDR2 is ANQGSEA. The CDR3 loop spans 13 amino acids. V was clipped by 7 bases and J by 3 bases, with 15 bases between them.